What follows are 10 T cell receptor beta chains derived from one specimen sequenced in a study of blood T cell repertoires in COVID-19. The protocol was immunoSEQ multiplex PCR, while the TCRdb copy is restricted to in-frame clones and leaves out a portion. The sample records about 59,000 clones, around 92% being singletons. Source material: peripheral blood. These receptors all come from a human donor in a cohort sampled during active COVID-19.

The chain joins TRBV6-5 to TRBJ1-4, with 7 bases lining up with TRBD1. The CDR3 consists of 14 residues. CDR1 and CDR2 (germline): MNHEY, SVGAGI. V trimming: 4 bases; J trimming: 8 bases; junction bases outside the gene matches: 7. As DNA, the CDR3 is TGTGCCAGCAGTTTAACAGGGGTTCGCGAAAAACTGTTTTTT. Residues: CASSLTGVREKLFF.

This chain links TRBV7-9 with TRBJ1-6, with 7 bases lining up with TRBD1. V was clipped by 4 bases and J by 7 bases; unmatched bases: 10. The CDR3 has 16 amino acids. From germline, CDR1 is SEHNR and CDR2 FQNEAQ (reference sequence). The CDR3 loop reads CASSSRGAQPNSPLHF. The CDR3, as DNA: TGTGCCAGCAGCTCCAGGGGGGCCCAACCGAATTCACCCCTCCACTTT.

The chain couples TRBV6-5 to TRBJ2-3; the match to TRBD2 covers 11 bases. The V gene's germline CDR1 is MNHEY and CDR2 SVGAGI. CDR3 length: 13 residues. Germline trimming cut 6 bases from V and 6 bases from J; bases unmatched to any gene: 2. DNA of the CDR3: TGTGCCAGCAGGACTAGCGGGAAGGATACGCAGTATTTT. Translating gives CASRTSGKDTQYF.

The chain combines TRBV5-1 with TRBJ1-2; 9 bases agree with TRBD1. V trimming: 2 bases; J trimming: 7 bases; junction bases outside the gene matches: 9. The germline CDR1 and CDR2 sequences are SGHRS and YFSETQ. This CDR3 is built from 15 residues. The DNA for the CDR3 is TGCGCCAGCAGCTTTAACCCACAGGGGGCGGTTGGCTACACCTTC. It specifies CASSFNPQGAVGYTF.

The chain carries TRBV7-2 and TRBJ2-2; tentative D call: TRBD2 (5 bases). V was cut by 5 bases and J by 0 bases, with 13 bases left in between. Germline-derived CDR1 and CDR2 are SGHTA and FQGNSA. The CDR3 runs 16 residues. CDR3 DNA sequence: TGTGCCAGCAGCCCCGAGCGGAGCGCGAACACCGGGGAGCTGTTTTTT. Translated, it gives CASSPERSANTGELFF.

V is TRBV19 and J is TRBJ1-5; 10 nucleotides match TRBD1. V shed 5 bases and J 6 bases; nucleotides not matched to a gene: 7. Germline V gives CDR1 LNHDA, CDR2 SQIVND (reference sequence). The length of the CDR3 is 15 residues. CDR3 region: CASSGGTGVGQPQHF. In DNA, the CDR3 is TGTGCCAGTAGTGGCGGGACAGGGGTAGGTCAGCCCCAGCATTTT.

The rearrangement links TRBV7-2 to TRBJ1-2; no firm D call. Germline lookup yields CDR1 SGHTA and CDR2 FQGNSA. CDR3 length: 14 amino acids. Trimming left V 1 base short and J 2 bases short, with 8 bases between. CDR3 region: CASSLVGGNYGYTF. The DNA of the CDR3 is TGTGCCAGCAGCTTAGTGGGAGGAAACTATGGCTACACCTTC.

The rearrangement links TRBV11-3 to TRBJ2-1; TRBD2 matches 8 bases. V lost 1 base to trimming and J lost 5 bases; unmatched junction nucleotides: 10. The germline V gene encodes CDR1 SGHNT and CDR2 YENEEA. This CDR3 has 17 amino acids. The CDR3 spells CASSLGWAGGVDNEQFF. The DNA of the CDR3 is TGTGCCAGCAGCTTAGGTTGGGCGGGAGGTGTAGACAATGAGCAGTTCTTC. The full variable domain, its missing parts supplied by reference TRBV11-3 and TRBJ2-1, is EAGVVQSPRYKIIEKKQPVAFWCNPISGHNTLYWYLQNLGQGPELLIRYENEEAVDDSQLPKDRFSAERLKGVDSTLKIQPAELGDSAVYLCASSLGWAGGVDNEQFFGPGTRLTVL.

The chain joins TRBV19 to TRBJ2-1; 7 bases are shared with TRBD1. Germline V gene sequence: CDR1 LNHDA, CDR2 SQIVND (reference sequence). The V and J ends lost 10 bases and 0 bases, in that order; junction bases with no gene match: 9. This CDR3 has 15 amino acids. CDR3 sequence (DNA): TGTGCCACCATGGACAGGATTTCCTCCTACAATGAGCAGTTCTTC. Translation: CATMDRISSYNEQFF.

This clone was observed a handful of times. The chain combines TRBV27 with TRBJ2-1; 7 positions agree with TRBD2. Germline V lookup: CDR1 MNHEY, CDR2 SMNVEV (reference sequence). The V segment lost 7 bases and the J segment 6 bases; nucleotides outside the gene matches: 15. CDR3 length: 16 amino acids. The CDR3 loop is CASNSFRAGVSNEQFF. In nucleotides, the CDR3 is TGTGCCAGCAACAGTTTTAGGGCGGGAGTAAGCAATGAGCAGTTCTTC.